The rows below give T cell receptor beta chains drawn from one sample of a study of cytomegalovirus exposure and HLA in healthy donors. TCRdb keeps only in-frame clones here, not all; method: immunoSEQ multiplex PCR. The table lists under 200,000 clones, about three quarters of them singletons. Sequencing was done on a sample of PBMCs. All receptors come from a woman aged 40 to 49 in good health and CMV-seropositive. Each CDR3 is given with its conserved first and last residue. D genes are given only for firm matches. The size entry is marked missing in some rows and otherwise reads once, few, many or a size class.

cdr3_aa: CASSRRETDTQYF; cdr3_nt: TGTGCCAGCAGCCGACGGGAGACAGATACGCAGTATTTT; v_call: TRBV7-9; j_call: TRBJ2-3; d_call: NA; clone_size: NA
cdr3_aa: CASSLTGQGHGYTF; cdr3_nt: TGTGCCAGCAGTTTAACTGGACAGGGTCATGGCTACACCTTC; v_call: TRBV27; j_call: TRBJ1-2; d_call: TRBD1; clone_size: NA
cdr3_aa: CASSLVAGGNQPQHF; cdr3_nt: TGTGCCAGCAGCTTAGTCGCGGGGGGCAATCAGCCCCAGCATTTT; v_call: TRBV11-2; j_call: TRBJ1-5; d_call: NA; clone_size: NA
cdr3_aa: CAWSVRLAGNEQFF; cdr3_nt: TGTGCCTGGAGTGTACGACTAGCGGGAAATGAGCAGTTCTTC; v_call: TRBV30; j_call: TRBJ2-1; d_call: TRBD2; clone_size: NA
cdr3_aa: CASTQSAGGGDTEAFF; cdr3_nt: TGCGCCAGCACCCAATCGGCCGGTGGAGGAGACACTGAAGCTTTCTTT; v_call: TRBV4-3; j_call: TRBJ1-1; d_call: NA; clone_size: NA
cdr3_aa: CASSLLTGGTDTQYF; cdr3_nt: TGTGCCAGCAGCCTGTTGACAGGGGGCACAGATACGCAGTATTTT; v_call: TRBV2; j_call: TRBJ2-3; d_call: TRBD1; clone_size: NA
cdr3_aa: CAWGGEMGEKLFF; cdr3_nt: TGTGCCTGGGGCGGGGAAATGGGAGAAAAACTGTTTTTT; v_call: TRBV30; j_call: TRBJ1-4; d_call: NA; clone_size: NA
cdr3_aa: CASSKNDRDSPLHF; cdr3_nt: TGTGCCAGCAGTAAGAACGACAGGGATTCACCCCTCCACTTT; v_call: TRBV2; j_call: TRBJ1-6; d_call: TRBD1; clone_size: NA
cdr3_aa: CASSLPGTGGRNEKLFF; cdr3_nt: TGCGCCAGCAGCCTCCCAGGGACAGGGGGCCGGAATGAAAAACTGTTTTTT; v_call: TRBV5-1; j_call: TRBJ1-4; d_call: TRBD1; clone_size: few
cdr3_aa: CASSAGGGFEQYF; cdr3_nt: TGTGCCAGCAGCGCCGGGGGAGGTTTCGAGCAGTACTTC; v_call: TRBV11-2; j_call: TRBJ2-7; d_call: NA; clone_size: NA
cdr3_aa: CASSPITGSYGYTF; cdr3_nt: TGTGCCAGCAGCCCTATCACAGGGAGCTATGGCTACACCTTC; v_call: TRBV7-8; j_call: TRBJ1-2; d_call: NA; clone_size: NA
cdr3_aa: CASSESGTSGDTQYF; cdr3_nt: TGCGCCAGCAGCGAATCCGGGACTAGTGGGGATACGCAGTATTTT; v_call: TRBV5-1; j_call: TRBJ2-3; d_call: TRBD2; clone_size: NA
cdr3_aa: CASRFKRGQETQYF; cdr3_nt: TGTGCCAGCAGATTCAAGCGGGGCCAAGAGACCCAGTACTTC; v_call: TRBV5-4; j_call: TRBJ2-5; d_call: TRBD2; clone_size: NA
cdr3_aa: CASSSGGGAGETQYF; cdr3_nt: TGTGCCAGCAGCTCGGGAGGGGGCGCGGGAGAGACCCAGTACTTC; v_call: TRBV7-9; j_call: TRBJ2-5; d_call: NA; clone_size: NA
cdr3_aa: CASSERGDIAEQYF; cdr3_nt: TGTGCCAGCAGTGAGCGGGGGGATATTGCCGAGCAGTACTTC; v_call: TRBV2; j_call: TRBJ2-7; d_call: TRBD2; clone_size: NA
cdr3_aa: CASSDPLAGGPGTDTQYF; cdr3_nt: TGCGCCAGCAGTGACCCGCTAGCGGGAGGGCCTGGCACAGATACGCAGTATTTT; v_call: TRBV10-2; j_call: TRBJ2-3; d_call: TRBD2; clone_size: NA